This T cell receptor (beta chain) derives from a study of T cell responses to AZD1222 COVID-19 vaccine. General study points: Spike regions recognized by vaccine-associated CD4 TCRs spanned the protein, led by 160-218 and 743-854. Clonal diversity may have been underestimated in mostly white British donors.

Between the trimmed V and J ends, which lost 0 bases and 2 bases, there was a span of 14 bases. The germline V gene encodes CDR1 MNHEY and CDR2 SVGAGI. This CDR3 is built from 16 residues. Of note for this clone: Its specificity is unknown.

Produced via immunoSEQ multiplex PCR; TCRdb's table is partial and in-frame only. The table includes about 92,000 clones, approximately 91% detected once. This TCR came from an adult in good health. Here the sequenced sample was peripheral blood, taken on day 0 of AZD1222 vaccination. The gene calls are TRBV6-5 and TRBJ2-7; D is uncertain. DNA for the CDR3: TGTGCCAGCAGTTACTCCCACCTCCCGGTACCCTACGAGCAGTACTTC. This sequence encodes CASSYSHLPVPYEQYF.